This T cell receptor beta chain was identified in a study of PD-1 blockade in classical Hodgkin lymphoma. Germline loops: CDR1 SGHNT, CDR2 YENEEA. The CDR3 is 13 residues long. V lost 5 bases and J 10 bases, leaving 17 bases between the germline ends. There was relapse after autologous stem cell transplantation in every patient, and there was variation in brentuximab vedotin exposure. Data came from immunoSEQ multiplex PCR; TCRdb stores just in-frame clones and leaves some out. The repertoire holds some 21,000 clones, with about four fifths as singletons. The chain uses TRBV11-3 and TRBJ1-2; TRBD1 is a possible D gene (5 bases). Sequences were derived from peripheral blood mononuclear cells (PBMCs), sampled before the second cycle of nivolumab. This clonotype was sampled from a human donor with classical Hodgkin lymphoma. The CDR3 loop reads CASSARQGPNYTF. Here the CDR3 DNA reads TGTGCCAGCAGCGCCCGGCAGGGCCCCAACTACACCTTC.